Listed here are 27 T cell receptor beta chains from one sample, sequenced in a study of cytomegalovirus exposure and HLA in healthy donors. Amplification used 60 Vbeta primers and 13 Jbeta primers. The table came from immunoSEQ multiplex PCR; TCRdb's copy has only in-frame clones and leaves some out. The specimen's table records 100,000 to 150,000 clones. The source material was PBMCs. These receptors originate from a woman aged 40-49 years in good health and CMV-seropositive.

The chain has TRBV5-4 and TRBJ2-5; no clear D. The tail of the sequence fits TRBJ2-7 better, so the J call may be wrong. Germline assignment: CDR1 SGHNT and CDR2 YYREEE (reference sequence). The CDR3 loop spans 13 amino acids. The CDR3 loop reads CASSEPYSYEQYF. The CDR3 nucleotides read TGTGCCAGCAGCGAACCATACTCCTACGAGCAGTACTTC.

V and J are TRBV7-8 and TRBJ1-1; D not resolved. V lost 7 bases and J 0 bases, leaving 9 bases between the germline ends. Germline V gene lookup returns CDR1 SGHVS and CDR2 FQNEAQ. CDR3 length: 13 residues. The CDR3 DNA reads TGTGCCAGCATACTTACGGTGAACACTGAAGCTTTCTTT. It codes for CASILTVNTEAFF. Drawing the rest from reference TRBV7-8 and TRBJ1-1, the complete variable domain is GAGVSQSPRYKVAKRGQDVALRCDPISGHVSLFWYQQALGQGPEFLTYFQNEAQLDKSGLPSDRFFAERPEGSVSTLKIQRTQQEDSAVYLCASILTVNTEAFFGQGTRLTVV.

J is TRBJ1-2 and V is TRBV27, with TRBD1 matching over 7 bases. CDR1 and CDR2 (germline): MNHEY, SMNVEV (reference sequence). This CDR3 is 19 amino acids long. Trimming cost V 0 bases and J 1 base; bases outside gene matches: 14. The CDR3 loop is CASSLSFRAGGHFNYGYTF. In DNA, the CDR3 is TGTGCCAGCAGTTTATCCTTCCGGGCAGGGGGTCACTTTAACTATGGCTACACCTTC.

The chain is built from TRBV7-9 and TRBJ2-1, with 9 positions matching TRBD2. Germline V gene sequence: CDR1 SEHNR, CDR2 FQNEAQ (reference sequence). Unmatched junction bases numbered 8, after V lost 4 bases and J lost 7 bases. This CDR3 comprises 15 residues. The CDR3 bases are TGTGCCAGCAGCTCCAGAGGCGGGAGGGAGAATGAGCAGTTCTTC. Its protein is CASSSRGGRENEQFF. The whole variable domain, filled in from reference TRBV7-9 and TRBJ2-1, reads DTGVSQNPRHKITKRGQNVTFRCDPISEHNRLYWYRQTLGQGPEFLTYFQNEAQLEKSRLLSDRFSAERPKGSFSTLEIQRTEQGDSAMYLCASSSRGGRENEQFFGPGTRLTVL.

J is TRBJ2-7 and V is TRBV6-6, with 7 bases matching TRBD1. CDR1 is MNHNY and CDR2 is SVGAGI in the germline V gene (reference sequence). V trimming: 6 bases; J trimming: 6 bases; junction bases outside the gene matches: 5. The CDR3 has 12 amino acids. The CDR3 DNA follows: TGTGCCAGCAGCAAAACAGGGGTCGAGCAGTACTTC. Protein product: CASSKTGVEQYF.

This chain links TRBV29-1 with TRBJ2-5, with D hard to call. The length of the CDR3 is 13 residues. Germline values: CDR1 SQVTM, CDR2 ANQGSEA. V lost 3 bases and J lost 3, with 11 bases in between. The CDR3 DNA reads TGCAGCGTTGATGGAGCTCCAAAAGAGACCCAGTACTTC. This sequence encodes CSVDGAPKETQYF.

This chain links TRBV27 with TRBJ1-1, with no clear D. V lost 7 bases to trimming and J lost 1 base, with 13 bases between them. The V gene's germline CDR1 is MNHEY and CDR2 SMNVEV (reference sequence). The CDR3 contains 14 residues. CDR3 nucleotide sequence: TGTGCCAGCATGGCGGGTTTTGCGAACACTGAAGCTTTCTTT. Amino acids: CASMAGFANTEAFF.

The chain uses TRBV14 and TRBJ2-2; 9 bases agree with TRBD1. With V trimmed by 2 bases and J by 3 bases, 4 bases remained unmatched. This CDR3 has 16 residues. CDR1 and CDR2 (germline): SGHDN, FVKESK. The CDR3: CASSQMGQGDTGELFF. The CDR3 DNA is TGTGCCAGCAGCCAAATGGGACAGGGAGACACCGGGGAGCTGTTTTTT.

This chain uses TRBV29-1 with TRBJ2-3; 8 bases are a match to TRBD2. With V trimmed by 4 bases and J by 4 bases, 13 bases remained unmatched. CDR3 length: 16 amino acids. Germline V gives CDR1 SQVTM, CDR2 ANQGSEA. The CDR3 region is CSVAPASGRFADTQYF. DNA of the CDR3: TGCAGCGTTGCCCCCGCCAGCGGGAGATTCGCAGATACGCAGTATTTT.

The rearrangement joins TRBV4-3 to TRBJ2-1, with 9 positions matching TRBD2. This CDR3 contains 16 residues. Germline CDR1 is LGHNA and CDR2 is YSLEER. J gave up 6 bases and V 1 base, and 7 bases lay outside the gene matches. CDR3 in amino acids: CASSQGVAGEGNEQFF. CDR3 sequence (DNA): TGCGCCAGCAGCCAAGGGGTAGCGGGAGAGGGCAATGAGCAGTTCTTC.

This chain joins TRBV29-1 and TRBJ1-2, with D tentatively TRBD1 (6 bases). From germline, CDR1 is SQVTM and CDR2 ANQGSEA. This CDR3 has 12 residues. V shed 6 bases and J shed 8 bases, with 16 bases lying between them. CDR3 residues: CSVNRVVRGYTF. CDR3 DNA sequence: TGCAGCGTGAACAGGGTAGTGCGGGGCTACACCTTC.

This chain uses TRBV10-3 with TRBJ1-5; 8 nucleotides line up with TRBD1. The CDR3 runs 14 residues. Germline V CDR1 and CDR2: ENHRY, SYGVKD. V lost 5 bases, J lost 6 bases, and 6 bases stayed unmatched. In DNA form, the CDR3 reads TGTGCCATCAGTATGACAGGGGACAGTCAGCCCCAGCATTTT. It encodes CAISMTGDSQPQHF.

J is TRBJ2-7 and V is TRBV5-7, with TRBD1 as a possible D gene (6 bases). TRBV5-7 has ORF status, its function being uncertain. This CDR3 region has 17 residues. The V end was cut by 1 base, the J end by 3 bases, with 20 bases between. The CDR3 protein is CASSLRSHRVGFYEQYF. CDR3 coding DNA: TGTGCCAGCAGCTTGAGGTCTCACAGGGTAGGTTTCTACGAGCAGTACTTC.

The rearrangement uses TRBV27 and TRBJ2-7; D possibly corresponds to TRBD2 (5 bases). With 2 bases removed from V and 3 bases from J, the gap between germline ends came to 11 bases. The germline gives CDR1 MNHEY, CDR2 SMNVEV (reference sequence). The CDR3 is 14 residues long. CDR3 loop: CASSLGASIYEQYF. CDR3 in DNA: TGTGCCAGCAGTTTAGGCGCTAGCATCTACGAGCAGTACTTC.

The rearrangement uses TRBV19 and TRBJ2-1, with 8 positions matching TRBD2. Trimming removed 6 bases from V and 0 bases from J; junction bases left unmatched: 4. Germline CDR1 and CDR2: LNHDA and SQIVND (reference sequence). The CDR3 sequence is 15 residues long. The CDR3 spells CASRLSGSSYNEQFF. The DNA for the CDR3 is TGTGCCAGTAGGTTGAGCGGGAGCTCCTACAATGAGCAGTTCTTC.

The chain uses TRBV7-6 and TRBJ2-7, with 8 bases that match TRBD1. V dropped 1 base and J dropped 0; count of bases not matched to a gene: 2. The CDR3 sequence is 15 residues long. CDR1 is SGHVS, CDR2 FNYEAQ, per germline. The CDR3 loop is CASSLEGQGSYEQYF. The CDR3 DNA is TGTGCCAGCAGCTTAGAAGGACAGGGCTCCTACGAGCAGTACTTC.

The rearrangement uses TRBV18 and TRBJ2-5; 9 positions match TRBD2. The length of the CDR3 is 14 residues. Germline V gene data show CDR1 as KGHSH and CDR2 as LQKENI. V shed 4 bases and J 7 bases; nucleotides not matched to a gene: 7. The CDR3 region is CASSRAGGPGTQYF. The CDR3 DNA reads TGTGCCAGCTCACGGGCGGGAGGGCCCGGGACCCAGTACTTC.

V and J are TRBV5-4 and TRBJ2-2, with 11 positions matching TRBD2. After removal of 4 bases from V and 2 bases from J, the junction contained 4 bases not matched to a gene. The length of the CDR3 is 16 residues. In germline, CDR1 is SGHNT, CDR2 YYREEE (reference sequence). CDR3 DNA: TGTGCCAGCAGCGGGGGACTAGCGGATAACACCGGGGAGCTGTTTTTT. Protein product: CASSGGLADNTGELFF.

The V gene is TRBV13, the J gene TRBJ2-1; 7 bases fit TRBD2. Germline CDR1 and CDR2: PRHDT and FYEKMQ (reference sequence). V was clipped by 2 bases and J by 8 bases; unmatched bases: 12. The CDR3 contains 16 residues. The chain's CDR3 is CASSLRRRRETDEQFF. The CDR3 DNA reads as TGTGCCAGCAGCTTAAGGAGGCGGCGGGAGACGGATGAGCAGTTCTTC.

CDR3 sequence (DNA): TGCGCCAGCAGGCCTCCGGGACAGGGGCGGGTAACTCCTGGGGCCAACGTCCTGACTTTC. This encodes CASRPPGQGRVTPGANVLTF. The rearrangement joins TRBV10-2 to TRBJ2-6; 10 bases match TRBD1. From germline, CDR1 is WSHSY and CDR2 SAAADI. The J segment lost 2 bases and the V segment lost 6 bases, leaving 16 bases of the junction unmatched. The CDR3 loop spans 20 amino acids.

Here the CDR3 reads CATSRDKGTGVSYEQYF. The CDR3 region has the DNA TGTGCCACCAGCAGAGATAAAGGGACAGGGGTCTCCTACGAGCAGTACTTC. The genes are TRBV15 and TRBJ2-7, with 10 nucleotides matching TRBD1. This CDR3 has 17 residues. V lost 0 bases to trimming and J lost 0 bases; unmatched junction nucleotides: 5. Germline lookup yields CDR1 LNHNV and CDR2 YYDKDF (reference sequence).

The J gene is TRBJ2-7, the V gene TRBV28, with D hard to call. The germline CDR1 and CDR2 sequences are MDHEN and SYDVKM. The CDR3 has 13 amino acids. V was shortened by 3 bases and J by 1 base, with 7 bases between the two germline ends. In DNA, the CDR3 is TGTGCCAGCAGTTTCGCCAGGTCCTACGAGCAGTACTTC. Its protein product is CASSFARSYEQYF.

This rearrangement joins TRBV7-3 to TRBJ2-2, with 8 bases that match TRBD1. The CDR3 contains 16 residues. Germline trimming cut 2 bases from V and 1 base from J; bases unmatched to any gene: 3. Germline V gene lookup returns CDR1 SGHTA and CDR2 FQGTGA. The CDR3 bases are TGTGCCAGCAGCTTAGAAGGGACAGGGAACACCGGGGAGCTGTTTTTT. It specifies CASSLEGTGNTGELFF.

V usage is TRBV5-6 and J usage is TRBJ1-1; D ambiguous. CDR3 length: 13 amino acids. Per germline, CDR1 SGHDT and CDR2 YYEEEE. Trimming left V 2 bases short and J 2 bases short, with 7 bases between. In nucleotides, the CDR3 is TGTGCCAGCAGCTTTTCCCTTAACACTGAAGCTTTCTTT. Amino acids: CASSFSLNTEAFF.

The chain is built from TRBV15 and TRBJ2-5; D possibly corresponds to TRBD1 (6 bases). This CDR3 has 13 amino acids. With 10 bases removed from V and 2 bases from J, the gap between germline ends came to 14 bases. Germline V lookup: CDR1 LNHNV, CDR2 YYDKDF (reference sequence). The CDR3 DNA is TGTGCCATCCAAGAGACAGGACAAGAGACCCAGTACTTC. It encodes CAIQETGQETQYF.

The chain is built from TRBV7-3 and TRBJ1-5; TRBD1 agrees at 9 bases. CDR1 is SGHTA and CDR2 is FQGTGA in the germline V gene. With 5 bases clipped from V and 6 bases from J, the junction kept 2 bases outside the gene matches. The CDR3 contains 13 residues. CDR3 sequence reads: CASSETGGQPQHF. The CDR3 DNA is TGTGCCAGCAGCGAGACAGGGGGTCAGCCCCAGCATTTT.

The V gene is TRBV4-1, the J gene TRBJ1-4, with unresolved D. Germline CDR1 MGHRA, CDR2 YSYEKL. The CDR3 runs 17 residues. The germline V and J ends were trimmed by 1 base and 9 bases, with 21 bases remaining between them. The CDR3 reads CASSQVDMGFYRKKLFF. CDR3 bases: TGCGCCAGCAGCCAAGTAGATATGGGCTTCTACCGGAAAAAACTGTTTTTT.